The 8 T cell receptor beta chains listed next were all sequenced from one sample in a study of sequential checkpoint blockade in melanoma. Some clones are missing from TCRdb's copy, which holds only in-frame ones; the method was immunoSEQ multiplex PCR. The sample has about 19,000 clones, approximately 70% seen once. Stated treatment: randomized to nivolumab then ipilimumab (arm A) or the reverse (arm B). Sample: CD8+ T cells sorted from blood (inferred from file names), taken from a patient given nivolumab and ipilimumab in sequence. The receptors were gathered from a human donor with melanoma.

This chain connects TRBV7-9 to TRBJ1-2, with D uncertain. This CDR3 region has 15 residues. V lost 2 bases to trimming and J lost 3 bases, with 13 bases between them. Germline lookup yields CDR1 SEHNR and CDR2 FQNEAQ (reference sequence). The DNA of the CDR3 is TGTGCCAGCAGCTTAACTCTGGGCCATCACTATGGCTACACCTTC. Translated: CASSLTLGHHYGYTF. The whole variable domain, filled in from reference TRBV7-9 and TRBJ1-2, reads DTGVSQNPRHKITKRGQNVTFRCDPISEHNRLYWYRQTLGQGPEFLTYFQNEAQLEKSRLLSDRFSAERPKGSFSTLEIQRTEQGDSAMYLCASSLTLGHHYGYTFGSGTRLTVV.

This rearrangement joins TRBV9 to TRBJ2-7; D might be TRBD2 (7 bases). V shed 2 bases and J shed 2 bases, with 17 bases lying between them. Germline CDR1 SGDLS, CDR2 YYNGEE. The CDR3 runs to 16 residues. In DNA, the CDR3 is TGTGCCAGCAGCGTCCGGGCGGGGGCCTCCACCTACGAGCAGTACTTC. Its protein is CASSVRAGASTYEQYF.

The chain carries TRBV5-1 and TRBJ1-1; no clear D. The CDR3 runs to 13 residues. With 4 bases removed from V and 2 bases from J, the gap between germline ends came to 9 bases. From germline, CDR1 is SGHRS and CDR2 YFSETQ. CDR3 bases: TGCGCCAGCAGCCTGGGCGGAAACACTGAAGCTTTCTTT. Translating gives CASSLGGNTEAFF. The entire variable domain, with the rest obtained from reference TRBV5-1 and TRBJ1-1, is as follows: KAGVTQTPRYLIKTRGQQVTLSCSPISGHRSVSWYQQTPGQGLQFLFEYFSETQRNKGNFPGRFSGRQFSNSRSEMNVSTLELGDSALYLCASSLGGNTEAFFGQGTRLTVV.

This sequence joins TRBV15 and TRBJ2-2; TRBD1 matches 7 bases. Per the germline V gene, CDR1 is LNHNV and CDR2 is YYDKDF (reference sequence). V shed 4 bases and J 5 bases; nucleotides not matched to a gene: 7. This CDR3 contains 15 residues. The CDR3 is CATSTGQAQTGELFF. CDR3 in DNA: TGTGCCACCAGCACAGGACAGGCTCAGACCGGGGAGCTGTTTTTT.

This rearrangement joins TRBV7-6 to TRBJ1-1; no clear D gene. The CDR3 loop spans 13 amino acids. Germline V gene data show CDR1 as SGHVS and CDR2 as FNYEAQ. Trimming took off 5 bases at V and 4 bases at J, with 11 bases between the two ends. The CDR3 DNA reads as TGTGCCAGCAGCCAGGCCGGGATCACTGAAGCTTTCTTT. Translation gives CASSQAGITEAFF.

This clone was recorded a few times. V gene TRBV14 combines with J gene TRBJ2-7; D not resolved. The CDR3 has 13 residues. Germline loops: CDR1 SGHDN, CDR2 FVKESK. The germline V and J ends were trimmed by 2 bases and 5 bases, with 10 bases remaining between them. The CDR3 reads CASSQFRIDEQYF. For the CDR3, the DNA is TGTGCCAGCAGCCAATTCAGGATCGACGAGCAGTACTTC.

This clone was picked up a small number of times. The CDR3 spells CASSRTGHLTYNSPLHF. CDR3 in DNA: TGTGCCAGCAGCCGGACGGGACACCTGACCTATAATTCACCCCTCCACTTT. The chain couples TRBV28 to TRBJ1-6, with a weak D call TRBD1 (6 bases). The V gene's germline CDR1 is MDHEN and CDR2 SYDVKM. This CDR3 has 17 amino acids. The ends were cut back, 6 bases at V and 2 bases at J, with 17 bases in the middle. The full variable domain, with the rest looked up from reference TRBV28 and TRBJ1-6, is DVKVTQSSRYLVKRTGEKVFLECVQDMDHENMFWYRQDPGLGLRLIYFSYDVKMKEKGDIPEGYSVSREKKERFSLILESASTNQTSMYLCASSRTGHLTYNSPLHFGNGTRLTVT.

This clone turned up a few times. The chain carries TRBV18 and TRBJ1-5; 10 bases fit TRBD1. The ends lost 2 bases at V and 5 bases at J; junction bases unmatched: 3. Looked up from germline, CDR1 is KGHSH and CDR2 is LQKENI. This CDR3 contains 15 residues. DNA of the CDR3: TGTGCCAGCTCACCAAGGACAGGGGGAGATCAGCCCCAGCATTTT. Protein sequence: CASSPRTGGDQPQHF.